This TCR beta chain came from a study of CXCR3-negative and CXCR3-positive naive CD8 T cells. Study-level background: Some 130 million TRB reads were obtained overall (about 1.5 +/- 0.3 million per library). Study results and limitations: TCR interaction strength was inferred from TRB CDR3 physicochemistry, as CD5 matched across naive subsets. Compared with CXCR3-negative naive cells, CXCR3-positive naive cells showed more hydrophobic TRB CDR3s.

Remarks on this clonotype: What it binds is unknown.

It was by 5' RACE with UMI labels that the TRB cDNA libraries were prepared. From its re-call of the 5' RACE reads, TCRdb lists each CDR3 protein once, without DNA. The sample shows about 150,000 distinct CDR3 sequences, and around 0.41% sits with its ten largest clones. Germline V CDR1 and CDR2: ENHRY, SYGVKD. CDR3 length equals 16 residues. The receptor was derived from a human donor in good health. Some clones in this sample may be carry-over from other donors' samples. Sequencing was performed on naive CXCR3+ CD8+ T cells from blood. The subset is: CD45RO-CCR7+CD27+CD95- naive CD8+ T cells expressing CXCR3 (TNR3+). The chain employs TRBV10-3 and TRBJ2-1. Here the CDR3 reads CAISESGGSSYNEQFF.